A single sample gave rise to the 5 T cell receptor beta chains below, sequenced in a study of OX40 agonist ivuxolimab in advanced cancers. Produced via immunoSEQ multiplex PCR; TCRdb's table is partial and in-frame only. The repertoire holds over 70,000 clones, with about 88% as singletons. Source: CD4+ or CD8+ T cells sorted from blood, taken in a trial of the OX40 agonist ivuxolimab. Source of these receptors: an adult with an advanced solid tumor such as melanoma, head and neck, liver or kidney cancer.

The chain links TRBV4-2 to TRBJ2-7; TRBD2 aligns across 10 bases. V lost 4 bases and J lost 1; bases outside the gene matches: 13. The CDR3 has 18 residues. Germline loops: CDR1 LGHNA, CDR2 YNFKEQ. CDR3 nucleotides: TGTGCCAGCAGCCCAAGCCCAGCGGGGGGGCTAAGGTCCTACGAGCAGTACTTC. It specifies CASSPSPAGGLRSYEQYF.

CDR3 DNA sequence: TGTGCCAGCAGCAAAGCCCTCCGGACAGGTGCTGGAAACACCATATATTTT. Translation gives CASSKALRTGAGNTIYF. This chain uses TRBV11-1 with TRBJ1-3; 7 positions agree with TRBD1. V lost 5 bases and J lost 2; bases outside the gene matches: 12. This CDR3 comprises 17 residues. Germline CDR1 is SGHAT and CDR2 is FQDESV (reference sequence).

The chain is built from TRBV20-1 and TRBJ2-3; D gene unclear. Germline CDR1 DFQATT, CDR2 SNEGSKA (reference sequence). The CDR3 loop spans 10 amino acids. V was shortened by 5 bases and J by 6 bases, with 6 bases between the two germline ends. The CDR3 DNA follows: TGCAGTGCTGGTCGGGATACGCAGTATTTT. Protein sequence: CSAGRDTQYF.

V gene TRBV21-1 combines with J gene TRBJ2-7; the table's D call of TRBD1 was not tested on the DNA. TRBV21-1 is a known pseudogene. CDR3 length: 15 amino acids. The CDR3 coding sequence is TGTGCCAGCAAGAGAGAGGGGACAGGGCCCCTCGAGCAGTACTTC. Protein: CASKREGTGPLEQYF.

The gene calls are TRBV19 and TRBJ1-5; D possibly corresponds to TRBD1 (5 bases). The CDR3 runs to 19 residues. Looked up from germline, CDR1 is LNHDA and CDR2 is SQIVND (reference sequence). V gave up 7 bases and J gave up 3 bases, with 28 bases separating them. The CDR3 sequence: CASTPFARPAQGDNQPQHF. In nucleotides, the CDR3 is TGTGCCAGTACCCCTTTCGCCCGGCCAGCCCAAGGGGACAATCAGCCCCAGCATTTT.